These T cell receptor beta chains were read from a single sample in a study of T cells in Graves' hyperthyroidism and ophthalmopathy. TCRdb analysed the multiplex PCR reads with MiXCR anew, one entry per CDR3 protein. This sample has about 250,000 distinct CDR3 sequences; approximately 23% occur once, and the top ten carry around 32%. The sample consisted of blood. The receptors were sampled from a woman aged 40 to 49 with Graves' ophthalmopathy. Both conserved end residues are part of each CDR3. The order of the fields is V gene, CDR3 protein.

TRBV7-6	CASRQTSGRGTGELFF
TRBV19	CASSPDSLAKNIQYF
TRBV20-1	CSATTDRGLGNTIYF
TRBV20-1	CSAREYWGQETQYF
TRBV7-2	CASSEGRSNQPQHF
TRBV12-3/TRBV12-4	CASSRRPSETQYF
TRBV6-5	CASSYSRGGYGYTF
TRBV12-3/TRBV12-4	CASSLGNLGEQYF
TRBV7-2	CASSSGGSGELFF
TRBV27	CASRPWGGETQYF
TRBV30	CAWSYQGPYEQYF
TRBV19	CASSSRQGKTEAFF
TRBV11-2	CASSLESLETQYF
TRBV2	CASKPSTGFIGELFF
TRBV6-1	CASSEALRPPEETQYF
TRBV10-3	CAISEFSPTSGIGETQYF
TRBV7-2	CASSLASRQEQYF
TRBV20-1	CSAPVPGQGLNTEAFF
TRBV28	CASRSDRGWGYTF
TRBV5-1	CATSERGNSYEQSF
TRBV15	CATSREGGDTEAFF
TRBV6-1	CASTRTTRQETQYF
TRBV11-2	CASSLLAGDPYEQYF
TRBV12-3/TRBV12-4	CASRPDRPLNYGYTF
TRBV19	CASSIRGHNTEAFF
TRBV12-3/TRBV12-4	CATRPEGTEAFF
TRBV6-1	CASSEHQQETQYF
TRBV10-3	CAISVGDRAGTEAFF
TRBV15	CATGATNTGELFF
TRBV6-1	CASSRTYRGGTEAFF
TRBV24-1	CATMDRGPGQPQHF
TRBV15	CATSTRALGTEAFF
TRBV29-1	CSVESGETQYF
TRBV28	CASSLLTGGGEQYF
TRBV7-9	CASSLTSGTSYEQYF
TRBV28	CASSWDAGGYSNQPQHF
TRBV20-1	CSAKTGVRLTEAFF
TRBV27	CASSGGATDTQYF
TRBV28	CASTRRGGRGVQETQYF
TRBV20-1	CSARPQADYGYTF
TRBV11-2	CASSFPPPNEQYF
TRBV7-8	CASSSSGTGSTGELFF
TRBV24-1	CALESGELFF
TRBV16	CASSQFSGTGGTEAFF
TRBV29-1	CSVETGGNQPQHF
TRBV28	CASSLAPTGELFF
TRBV28	CASSPRTDYTEAFF
TRBV28	CASTRPWGAQPQHF
TRBV6-2/TRBV6-3	CASSLSQESDEQYF
TRBV5-1	CASRGGMVQYF
TRBV28	CASSSPGRELFF
TRBV28	CASSTDRGTPYEQYF
TRBV4-1	CASSHPNGRDQETQYF